Listed below are T cell receptor beta chains from one sample, sequenced in a study of blood T cell repertoires in COVID-19. The method was immunoSEQ multiplex PCR; TCRdb's version includes in-frame clones alone and lacks a portion of them. The sample contains 85,000 to 95,000 clones, 70% to 90% of which appear only once. Specimen: peripheral blood. The receptors shown here come from a human donor with acute or convalescent COVID-19. The donor label of this sample is uncertain. The CDR3 runs from the conserved cysteine through the conserved F or W. D genes are given only for firm matches. The listing skips clone size in some rows; elsewhere it reads once, few, many or a size class.

j_call,clone_size,v_call,d_call,cdr3_aa,cdr3_nt
TRBJ1-4,.,TRBV11-2,TRBD1,CASSPRLGQGENEKLFF,TGTGCCAGCAGCCCGCGCCTAGGGCAGGGGGAAAATGAAAAACTGTTTTTT
TRBJ1-5,.,TRBV30,.,CAWSHSSLREPQHF,TGTGCCTGGAGTCACTCCAGCCTGAGGGAGCCCCAGCATTTT
TRBJ2-7,.,TRBV28,.,CASSFPHYEQYF,TGTGCCAGCAGTTTCCCCCACTACGAGCAGTACTTC
TRBJ1-2,.,TRBV27,.,CASSLSGPYYGYTF,TGTGCCAGCAGTTTGAGCGGGCCATACTATGGCTACACCTTC
TRBJ1-1,once,TRBV5-1,TRBD1,CASSPTGKMTEAFF,TGCGCCAGCAGCCCGACAGGGAAGATGACTGAAGCTTTCTTT
TRBJ1-4,.,TRBV30,.,CAWSVRGTLKLFF,TGTGCCTGGAGTGTACGCGGGACGTTAAAACTGTTTTTT
TRBJ2-7,.,TRBV5-6,TRBD1,CASSPGTGGYEQYF,TGTGCCAGCAGCCCTGGGACAGGGGGTTACGAGCAGTACTTC
TRBJ1-2,.,TRBV30,.,CAWSVDSNYGYTF,TGTGCCTGGAGTGTAGACAGCAACTATGGCTACACCTTC
TRBJ1-5,.,TRBV2,.,CASSISGINQPQHF,TGTGCCAGCAGTATATCAGGGATAAATCAGCCCCAGCATTTT
TRBJ1-2,.,TRBV5-1,TRBD1,CATTGQAYGYTF,TGCGCCACCACGGGACAGGCTTATGGCTACACCTTC
TRBJ2-2,.,TRBV4-1,.,CASSQGRGTGELFF,TGCGCCAGCAGCCAAGGCAGGGGTACCGGGGAGCTGTTTTTT
TRBJ2-1,once,TRBV7-3,TRBD2,CASSPSSGGRGDEQFF,TGTGCCAGCAGCCCCTCTAGCGGGGGCCGAGGGGATGAGCAGTTCTTC
TRBJ1-1,.,TRBV24-1,TRBD1,CATSDSGTGNTEAFF,TGTGCCACCAGTGACTCCGGGACAGGGAACACTGAAGCTTTCTTT
TRBJ1-4,.,TRBV6-5,TRBD1,CASRYRDRNEKLFF,TGTGCCAGCAGGTACCGGGACAGGAATGAAAAACTGTTTTTT
TRBJ2-2,few,TRBV19,.,CASSIAAGTGELFF,TGTGCCAGTAGTATAGCGGCGGGGACCGGGGAGCTGTTTTTT
TRBJ2-3,.,TRBV4-1,.,CASSLLAGTADTQYF,TGCGCCAGCAGCCTCCTTGCGGGGACTGCAGATACGCAGTATTTT
TRBJ2-7,few,TRBV24-1,.,CATSEGQGRTNGQYF,TGTGCCACCAGTGAGGGGCAGGGTCGGACAAACGGGCAGTACTTC
TRBJ2-3,.,TRBV18,TRBD2,CASSPFPGLETDTQYF,TGTGCCAGCTCACCTTTCCCGGGACTAGAGACAGATACGCAGTATTTT
TRBJ1-1,few,TRBV4-3,.,CASSPTENTEAFF,TGCGCCAGCAGTCCGACAGAGAACACTGAAGCTTTCTTT
TRBJ1-1,.,TRBV11-2,TRBD1,CATQGARDTEAFF,TGTGCCACACAGGGGGCGCGGGACACTGAAGCTTTCTTT
TRBJ1-3,once,TRBV5-1,TRBD1,CASSLGDRGSGNTIYF,TGCGCCAGCAGCTTGGGGGACAGGGGGTCTGGAAACACCATATATTTT
TRBJ1-4,.,TRBV6-2/TRBV6-3,TRBD1,CASSDGTGEEKLFF,TGTGCCAGCAGTGACGGGACAGGGGAGGAAAAACTGTTTTTT
TRBJ2-1,.,TRBV14,.,CASSQDRVGGKALNEQFF,TGTGCCAGCAGCCAAGATCGCGTCGGGGGAAAGGCTCTCAATGAGCAGTTCTTC
TRBJ1-1,.,TRBV5-4,.,CASSLDQGTEAFF,TGTGCCAGCAGCTTGGATCAGGGCACTGAAGCTTTCTTT
TRBJ2-5,.,TRBV5-1,TRBD1,CASSTDRGRQETQYF,TGCGCCAGCAGCACGGACAGGGGGCGGCAAGAGACCCAGTACTTC
TRBJ2-1,once,TRBV11-2,TRBD2,CASSFGTSGVSEQFF,TGTGCCAGCAGCTTCGGGACTAGCGGGGTTTCTGAGCAGTTCTTC
TRBJ1-4,.,TRBV7-9,.,CASSTDRDSRSNEKLFF,TGTGCCAGCAGCACCGACCGGGACTCGAGGAGTAATGAAAAACTGTTTTTT
TRBJ2-7,.,TRBV7-9,.,CASSFEKGLGEQYF,TGTGCCAGCAGCTTCGAAAAGGGGTTAGGCGAGCAGTACTTC
TRBJ2-7,.,TRBV19,TRBD1,CASRGTGPSAEQYF,TGTGCCAGTAGAGGGACAGGACCCTCCGCCGAGCAGTACTTC
TRBJ1-3,once,TRBV6-5,TRBD1,CASRGGQGGHTIYF,TGTGCCAGCAGGGGAGGACAGGGCGGGCACACCATATATTTT
TRBJ2-1,.,TRBV24-1,.,CATSGRGPRSEQFF,TGTGCCACCAGTGGTCGAGGGCCCCGGAGTGAGCAGTTCTTC
TRBJ1-2,once,TRBV2,.,CASSGDRPGGNGYTF,TGTGCCAGCAGTGGTGACAGGCCGGGAGGAAATGGCTACACCTTC
TRBJ2-6,.,TRBV5-6,.,CASSRPTGEGANVLTF,TGTGCCAGCAGCCGTCCCACGGGTGAGGGGGCCAACGTCCTGACTTTC
TRBJ2-3,.,TRBV11-2,TRBD1,CASSLVGRQGADTQYF,TGTGCCAGCAGCTTAGTGGGGAGACAGGGCGCAGATACGCAGTATTTT
TRBJ2-6,.,TRBV5-4,TRBD2,CASRRSGGASGANVLTF,TGTGCCAGCAGACGAAGCGGGGGGGCCTCTGGGGCCAACGTCCTGACTTTC
TRBJ1-1,few,TRBV7-9,TRBD1,CASSATGVTEAFF,TGTGCCAGCAGCGCAACAGGGGTCACTGAAGCTTTCTTT
TRBJ1-1,.,TRBV30,.,CAWGRGTNTEAFF,TGTGCCTGGGGAAGGGGGACGAACACTGAAGCTTTCTTT
TRBJ1-2,.,TRBV19,.,CASSPTAGEYNYGYTF,TGTGCCAGTAGTCCCACAGCAGGGGAATATAACTATGGCTACACCTTC
TRBJ1-6,.,TRBV10-3,TRBD1,CAIGRDRVRSPLHF,TGTGCCATCGGCCGGGACAGGGTTCGTTCACCCCTCCACTTT
TRBJ1-6,.,TRBV5-1,TRBD1,CASSRGEDRGNSPLHF,TGCGCCAGCAGCCGAGGAGAGGACAGGGGTAATTCACCCCTCCACTTT
TRBJ1-2,.,TRBV30,.,CAWRRARGLGGYTF,TGTGCCTGGAGGAGGGCAAGGGGACTTGGAGGCTACACCTTC
TRBJ2-7,.,TRBV4-3,TRBD1,CASSRDRVSYEQYF,TGCGCCAGCAGCCGGGACAGGGTCTCCTACGAGCAGTACTTC
TRBJ1-1,.,TRBV19,TRBD1,CASSTTGGHPGEAFF,TGTGCCAGTAGTACGACAGGGGGCCACCCGGGTGAAGCTTTCTTT
TRBJ2-7,few,TRBV5-4,.,CASTPRGDSTSYEQYF,TGTGCCAGCACCCCGAGGGGGGACAGTACGTCGTACGAGCAGTACTTC
TRBJ2-1,.,TRBV6-5,TRBD1,CASREGQGADNEQFF,TGTGCCAGCAGAGAGGGGCAGGGGGCGGACAATGAGCAGTTCTTC